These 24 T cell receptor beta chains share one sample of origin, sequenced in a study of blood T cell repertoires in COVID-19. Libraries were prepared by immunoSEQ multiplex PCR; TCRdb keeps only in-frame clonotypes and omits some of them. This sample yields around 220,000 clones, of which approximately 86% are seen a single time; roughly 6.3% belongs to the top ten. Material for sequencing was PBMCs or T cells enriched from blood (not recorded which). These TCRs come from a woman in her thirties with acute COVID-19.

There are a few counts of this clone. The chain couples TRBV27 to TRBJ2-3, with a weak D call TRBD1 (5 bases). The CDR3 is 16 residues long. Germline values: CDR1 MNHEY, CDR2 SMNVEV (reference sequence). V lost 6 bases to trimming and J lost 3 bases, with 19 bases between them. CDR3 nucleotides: TGTGCCAGCAGCCTAAAAGCAGGGTATGGTACAGATACGCAGTATTTT. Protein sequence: CASSLKAGYGTDTQYF.

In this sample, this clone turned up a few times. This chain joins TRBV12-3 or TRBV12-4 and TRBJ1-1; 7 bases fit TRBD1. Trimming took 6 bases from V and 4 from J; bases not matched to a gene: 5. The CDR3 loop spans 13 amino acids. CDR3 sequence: CASSPTGPTEAFF. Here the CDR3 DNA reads TGTGCCAGCAGCCCGACAGGGCCCACTGAAGCTTTCTTT.

The CDR3 region has the DNA TGTGCCAGCAGCGCTCCCCGGGGGTCCACCGGGGAGCTGTTTTTT. Translated, it gives CASSAPRGSTGELFF. The genes are TRBV9 and TRBJ2-2, with D perhaps matching TRBD2 (6 bases). CDR3 length: 15 amino acids. V was cut by 3 bases and J by 4 bases, with 13 bases left in between. Germline V gene sequence: CDR1 SGDLS, CDR2 YYNGEE. Filled out from reference TRBV9 and TRBJ2-2, the complete variable domain reads DSGVTQTPKHLITATGQRVTLRCSPRSGDLSVYWYQQSLDQGLQFLIQYYNGEERAKGNILERFSAQQFPDLHSELNLSSLELGDSALYFCASSAPRGSTGELFFGEGSRLTVL.

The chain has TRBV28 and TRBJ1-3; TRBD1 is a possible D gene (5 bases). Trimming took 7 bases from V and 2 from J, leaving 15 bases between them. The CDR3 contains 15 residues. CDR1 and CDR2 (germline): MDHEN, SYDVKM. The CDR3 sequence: CASISQELAGNTIYF. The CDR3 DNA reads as TGTGCCAGCATTTCACAGGAGCTTGCTGGAAACACCATATATTTT. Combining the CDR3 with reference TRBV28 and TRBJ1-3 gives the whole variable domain DVKVTQSSRYLVKRTGEKVFLECVQDMDHENMFWYRQDPGLGLRLIYFSYDVKMKEKGDIPEGYSVSREKKERFSLILESASTNQTSMYLCASISQELAGNTIYFGEGSWLTVV.

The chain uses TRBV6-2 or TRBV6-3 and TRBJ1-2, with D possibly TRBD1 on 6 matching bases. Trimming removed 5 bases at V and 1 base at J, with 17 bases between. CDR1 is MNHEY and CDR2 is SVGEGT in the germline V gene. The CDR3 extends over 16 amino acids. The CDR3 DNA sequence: TGTGCCAGCAGTAGAAGAAACAGGGCCCATAACTATGGCTACACCTTC. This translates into CASSRRNRAHNYGYTF.

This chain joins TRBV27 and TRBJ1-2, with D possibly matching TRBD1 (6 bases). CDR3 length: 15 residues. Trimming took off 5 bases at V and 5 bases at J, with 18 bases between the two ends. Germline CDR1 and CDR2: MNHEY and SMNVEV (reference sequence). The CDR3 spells CASSIGGPTSYGYTF. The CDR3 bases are TGTGCCAGCAGTATCGGGGGGCCCACTTCATATGGCTACACCTTC.

DNA of the CDR3: TGTGCCAGCAGCACTAACGGGTTACCCGGGGAGCTGTTTTTT. Its protein is CASSTNGLPGELFF. This chain links TRBV7-2 with TRBJ2-2; D not resolved. Germline V gives CDR1 SGHTA, CDR2 FQGNSA. With 5 bases removed from V and 6 bases from J, the gap between germline ends came to 13 bases. The CDR3 runs 14 residues.

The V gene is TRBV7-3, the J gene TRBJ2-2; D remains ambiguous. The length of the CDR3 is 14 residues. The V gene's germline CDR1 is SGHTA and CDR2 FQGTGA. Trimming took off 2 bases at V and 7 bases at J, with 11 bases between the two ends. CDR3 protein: CASSLVLGLGELFF. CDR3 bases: TGTGCCAGCAGCTTAGTCCTGGGCCTCGGGGAGCTGTTTTTT.

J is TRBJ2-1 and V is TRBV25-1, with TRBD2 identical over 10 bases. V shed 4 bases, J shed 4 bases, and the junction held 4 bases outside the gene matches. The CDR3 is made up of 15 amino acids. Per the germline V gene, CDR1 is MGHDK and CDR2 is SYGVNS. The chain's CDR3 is CASSARTSGYNEQFF. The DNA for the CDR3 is TGTGCCAGCAGTGCCAGGACTAGCGGATACAATGAGCAGTTCTTC.

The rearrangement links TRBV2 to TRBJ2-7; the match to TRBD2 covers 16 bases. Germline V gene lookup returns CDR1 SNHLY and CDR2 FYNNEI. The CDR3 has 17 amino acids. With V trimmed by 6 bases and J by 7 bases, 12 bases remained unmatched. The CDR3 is CASRPGTSGRDVREQYF. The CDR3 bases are TGTGCCAGCAGGCCTGGGACTAGCGGGAGGGATGTAAGGGAGCAGTACTTC.

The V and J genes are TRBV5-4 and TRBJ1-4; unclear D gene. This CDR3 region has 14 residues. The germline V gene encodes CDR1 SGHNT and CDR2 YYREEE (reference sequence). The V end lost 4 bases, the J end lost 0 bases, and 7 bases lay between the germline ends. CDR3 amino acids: CASSRQATNEKLFF. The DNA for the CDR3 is TGTGCCAGCAGCCGACAAGCAACTAATGAAAAACTGTTTTTT.

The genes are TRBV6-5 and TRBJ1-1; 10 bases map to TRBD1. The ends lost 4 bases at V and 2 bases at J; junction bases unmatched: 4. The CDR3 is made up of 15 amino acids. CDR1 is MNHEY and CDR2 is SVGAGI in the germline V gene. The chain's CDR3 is CASSSRTGGNTEAFF. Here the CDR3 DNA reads TGTGCCAGCAGTTCCCGGACAGGGGGAAACACTGAAGCTTTCTTT.

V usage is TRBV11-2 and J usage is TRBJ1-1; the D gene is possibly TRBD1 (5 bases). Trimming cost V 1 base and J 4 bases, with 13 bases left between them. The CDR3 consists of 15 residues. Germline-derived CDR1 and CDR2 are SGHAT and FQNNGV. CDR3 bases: TGTGCCAGCAGCTTAGTCACGGGGGGACCCACTGAAGCTTTCTTT. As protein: CASSLVTGGPTEAFF.

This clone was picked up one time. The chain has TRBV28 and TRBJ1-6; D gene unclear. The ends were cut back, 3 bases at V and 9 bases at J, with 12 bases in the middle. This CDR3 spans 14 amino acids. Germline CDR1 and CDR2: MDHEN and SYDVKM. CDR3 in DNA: TGTGCCAGCAGTTTCCGGGGTTCAGCTTCACCCCTCCACTTT. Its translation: CASSFRGSASPLHF.

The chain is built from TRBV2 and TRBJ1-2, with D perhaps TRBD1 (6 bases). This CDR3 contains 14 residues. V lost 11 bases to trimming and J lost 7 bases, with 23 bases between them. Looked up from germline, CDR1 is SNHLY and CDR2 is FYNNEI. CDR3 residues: CAGMPVSGQFGYTF. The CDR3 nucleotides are TGTGCCGGCATGCCTGTCTCGGGACAATTTGGCTACACCTTC. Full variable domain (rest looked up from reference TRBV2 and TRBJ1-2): EPEVTQTPSHQVTQMGQEVILRCVPISNHLYFYWYRQILGQKVEFLVSFYNNEISEKSEIFDDQFSVERPDGSNFTLKIRSTKLEDSAMYFCAGMPVSGQFGYTFGSGTRLTVV.

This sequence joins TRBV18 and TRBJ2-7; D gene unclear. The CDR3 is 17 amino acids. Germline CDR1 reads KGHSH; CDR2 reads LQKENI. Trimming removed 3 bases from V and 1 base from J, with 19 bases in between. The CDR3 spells CASSPLGPGPGSYEQYF. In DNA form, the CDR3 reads TGTGCCAGCTCACCGCTGGGTCCGGGTCCCGGGTCCTACGAGCAGTACTTC.

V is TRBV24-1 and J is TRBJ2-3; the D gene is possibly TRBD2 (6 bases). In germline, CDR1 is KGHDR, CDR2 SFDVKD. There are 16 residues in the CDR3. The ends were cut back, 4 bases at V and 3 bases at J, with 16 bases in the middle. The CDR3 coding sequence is TGTGCCACCAGTGACCCTCAGGGCGGGATAACAGATACGCAGTATTTT. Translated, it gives CATSDPQGGITDTQYF.

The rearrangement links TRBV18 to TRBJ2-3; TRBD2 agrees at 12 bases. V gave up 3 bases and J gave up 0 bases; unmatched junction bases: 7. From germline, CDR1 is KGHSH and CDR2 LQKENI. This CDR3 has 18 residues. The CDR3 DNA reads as TGTGCCAGCTCACCTGCGACTAGCGGGGGACCTAGCACAGATACGCAGTATTTT. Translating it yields CASSPATSGGPSTDTQYF. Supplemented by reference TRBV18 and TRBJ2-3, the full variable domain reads NAGVMQNPRHLVRRRGQEARLRCSPMKGHSHVYWYRQLPEEGLKFMVYLQKENIIDESGMPKERFSAEFPKEGPSILRIQQVVRGDSAAYFCASSPATSGGPSTDTQYFGPGTRLTVL.

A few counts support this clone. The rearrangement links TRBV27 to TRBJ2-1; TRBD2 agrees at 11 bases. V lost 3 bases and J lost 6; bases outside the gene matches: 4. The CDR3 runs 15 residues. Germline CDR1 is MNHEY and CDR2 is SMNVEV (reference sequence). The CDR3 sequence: CASSFGLAGFNEQFF. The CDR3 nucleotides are TGTGCCAGCAGTTTTGGACTAGCGGGCTTCAATGAGCAGTTCTTC.

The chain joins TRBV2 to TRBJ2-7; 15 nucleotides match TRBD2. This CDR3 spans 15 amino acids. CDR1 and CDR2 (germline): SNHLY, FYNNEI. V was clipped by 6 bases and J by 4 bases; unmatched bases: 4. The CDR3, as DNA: TGTGCCAGCAGCCCAGGACTAGCGGGAGGGTACGAGCAGTACTTC. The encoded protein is CASSPGLAGGYEQYF.

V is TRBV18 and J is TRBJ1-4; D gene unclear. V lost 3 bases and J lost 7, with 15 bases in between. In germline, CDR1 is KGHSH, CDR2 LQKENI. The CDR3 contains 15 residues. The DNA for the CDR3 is TGTGCCAGCTCACCTACAGAGCTGGCGGGTGAAAAACTGTTTTTT. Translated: CASSPTELAGEKLFF.

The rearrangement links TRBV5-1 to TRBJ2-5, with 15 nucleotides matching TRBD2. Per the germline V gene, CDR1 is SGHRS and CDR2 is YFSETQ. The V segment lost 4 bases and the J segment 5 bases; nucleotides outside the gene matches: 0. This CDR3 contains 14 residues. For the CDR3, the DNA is TGCGCCAGCAGCGGGACTAGCGGGAGGGAGACCCAGTACTTC. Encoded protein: CASSGTSGRETQYF.

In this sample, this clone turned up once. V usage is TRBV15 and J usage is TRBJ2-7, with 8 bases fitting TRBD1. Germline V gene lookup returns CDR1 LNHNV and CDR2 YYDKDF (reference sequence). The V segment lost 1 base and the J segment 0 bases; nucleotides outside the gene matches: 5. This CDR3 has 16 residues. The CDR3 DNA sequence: TGTGCCACCAGCAGAGCGGCAGGGGGCGCCTCCTACGAGCAGTACTTC. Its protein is CATSRAAGGASYEQYF.

CDR3 sequence: CASSRDGYTF. The CDR3 region has the DNA TGTGCCAGCAGCAGGGATGGCTACACCTTC. The genes are TRBV6-1 and TRBJ1-2, with D possibly being TRBD1 (5 bases). V was pared by 6 bases and J by 6 bases, with 5 bases between. The length of the CDR3 is 10 residues. Germline V lookup: CDR1 MNHNS, CDR2 SASEGT.